Following are 28 T cell receptor beta chains from one sample sequenced in a study of blood T cell repertoires in COVID-19. This table comes from immunoSEQ multiplex PCR, and its TCRdb copy is limited to in-frame clones, with some not included. This sample has some 200,000 clones; roughly 80% occur once, and the top ten carry approximately 15%. The sample taken for sequencing was peripheral blood. The receptors were sampled from a man aged 25-45 years with active or convalescent COVID-19.

CDR3 in amino acids: CASLGGGESSYEQYF. In DNA form, the CDR3 reads TGTGCCAGCCTGGGGGGGGGCGAAAGCTCCTACGAGCAGTACTTC. This chain links TRBV3-1 (or the pseudogene TRBV3-2) with TRBJ2-7; TRBD2 might be the D (7 bases). CDR3 length: 15 amino acids. With 8 bases removed from V and 0 bases from J, the gap between germline ends came to 17 bases. Germline V lookup: CDR1 LGHDT, CDR2 YNNKEL (reference sequence).

This chain's CDR3 is CSVIQGAGGYTF. The DNA for the CDR3 is TGCAGCGTTATACAGGGGGCGGGTGGCTACACCTTC. The chain links TRBV29-1 to TRBJ1-2; TRBD1 aligns across 9 bases. The germline gives CDR1 SQVTM, CDR2 ANQGSEA. V shed 5 bases, J shed 7 bases, and the junction held 5 bases outside the gene matches. CDR3 size: 12 residues.

V and J are TRBV5-1 and TRBJ2-2; 10 bases fit TRBD2. V was clipped by 4 bases and J by 2 bases; unmatched bases: 5. Looked up from germline, CDR1 is SGHRS and CDR2 is YFSETQ. This CDR3 has 16 amino acids. The CDR3 region is CASSPLAGDNTGELFF. The DNA for the CDR3 is TGCGCCAGCAGCCCGCTAGCGGGGGACAACACCGGGGAGCTGTTTTTT.

V and J are TRBV7-2 and TRBJ1-3; D uncertain. Trimming removed 4 bases from V and 2 bases from J, with 15 bases in between. The germline CDR1 and CDR2 sequences are SGHTA and FQGNSA. This CDR3 contains 16 residues. CDR3 in DNA: TGTGCCAGCAGCTCCCCGGGTATTAGGACTGGAAACACCATATATTTT. It encodes CASSSPGIRTGNTIYF.

The chain combines TRBV9 with TRBJ2-1; 10 bases match TRBD2. Germline loops: CDR1 SGDLS, CDR2 YYNGEE. The CDR3 runs to 17 residues. With V trimmed by 0 bases and J by 5 bases, 8 bases remained unmatched. The CDR3 reads CASSVGTSGGVDNEQFF. The CDR3 nucleotides are TGTGCCAGCAGCGTAGGGACTAGCGGCGGGGTGGACAATGAGCAGTTCTTC.

This clone was detected only once. The chain employs TRBV19 and TRBJ2-5, with TRBD1 matching 9 bases. Per the germline V gene, CDR1 is LNHDA and CDR2 is SQIVND (reference sequence). The CDR3 has 18 amino acids. V was clipped by 3 bases and J by 5 bases; unmatched bases: 16. The CDR3 reads CASSMGLAGTGRSETQYF. In DNA, the CDR3 is TGTGCCAGTAGTATGGGGCTTGCCGGGACAGGGCGTTCGGAGACCCAGTACTTC. The full variable domain, in which reference TRBV19 and TRBJ2-5 provide the parts outside the CDR3, is DGGITQSPKYLFRKEGQNVTLSCEQNLNHDAMYWYRQDPGQGLRLIYYSQIVNDFQKGDIAEGYSVSREKKESFPLTVTSAQKNPTAFYLCASSMGLAGTGRSETQYFGPGTRLLVL.

Here the CDR3 reads CASSYAGYPRTQYF. The CDR3 nucleotides read TGTGCCAGCAGTTATGCCGGGTACCCCCGGACCCAGTACTTC. The J gene is TRBJ2-5, the V gene TRBV6-5; D call uncertain. The CDR3 is 14 residues long. The V gene lost 3 bases and the J gene lost 7 bases, with 15 bases spanning the gap. Germline CDR1 and CDR2: MNHEY and SVGAGI.

V and J are TRBV2 and TRBJ1-1; D unclear. This CDR3 spans 15 amino acids. The V gene's germline CDR1 is SNHLY and CDR2 FYNNEI. The germline V and J ends were trimmed by 7 bases and 4 bases, with 19 bases remaining between them. Here the CDR3 DNA reads TGTGCCAGCAAGGAAGACTCGGGAGAGGCCACTGAAGCTTTCTTT. Its protein product is CASKEDSGEATEAFF.

The V call is TRBV5-8, the J call TRBJ2-1, with 7 bases fitting TRBD1. The germline V gene has CDR1 SGHTS and CDR2 YDEGEE. Losses at the gene ends were 4 bases for V and 0 bases for J; bases not matched to a gene: 10. The CDR3 extends over 17 amino acids. For the CDR3, the DNA is TGTGCCAGCAGCAGAACAGGGGCCAGGGGCTCCTACAATGAGCAGTTCTTC. Translated: CASSRTGARGSYNEQFF.

The V call is TRBV21-1, the J call TRBJ1-1; the table's D call, TRBD1, was not checked against the DNA. TRBV21-1 is noted as a pseudogene. This CDR3 contains 18 residues. CDR3 protein: CASSKRGTGGRSRTEAFF. The CDR3 region has the DNA TGTGCCAGCAGCAAACGGGGGACAGGGGGCAGATCGAGGACTGAAGCTTTCTTT.

The V and J genes are TRBV6-5 and TRBJ2-5; perhaps TRBD1 as D (6 bases). The V gene lost 8 bases and the J gene lost 2 bases, with 18 bases spanning the gap. There are 15 residues in the CDR3. The germline CDR1 and CDR2 sequences are MNHEY and SVGAGI. Here the CDR3 reads CASSPRGIIQETQYF. Written as DNA, the CDR3 is TGTGCCAGCTCCCCCAGGGGAATTATACAAGAGACCCAGTACTTC.

This chain joins TRBV11-2 and TRBJ2-2, with 10 bases identical to TRBD2. Germline V gene sequence: CDR1 SGHAT, CDR2 FQNNGV. This CDR3 contains 17 residues. With V trimmed by 1 base and J by 5 bases, 7 bases remained unmatched. Written as DNA, the CDR3 is TGTGCCAGCAGCTTAGCGCTCTCTAGCGGGGGTACCGGGGAGCTGTTTTTT. The encoded protein is CASSLALSSGGTGELFF.

The genes are TRBV12-3 or TRBV12-4 and TRBJ2-7; the match to TRBD1 covers 7 bases. V was clipped by 6 bases and J by 5 bases; unmatched bases: 1. The CDR3 runs to 11 residues. The CDR3, as DNA: TGTGCCAGCAGGACAGGGAACGAGCAGTACGTC. Translating gives CASRTGNEQYV.

This chain links TRBV19 with TRBJ2-7; perhaps TRBD1 as D (6 bases). The CDR3 length is 12 residues. The V gene lost 11 bases and the J gene lost 4 bases, with 15 bases spanning the gap. Germline V gives CDR1 LNHDA, CDR2 SQIVND (reference sequence). DNA of the CDR3: TGTGCCGTCACCAACAGGGCGTACGAGCAGTACGTC. Translation gives CAVTNRAYEQYV.

V gene TRBV28 combines with J gene TRBJ2-7, with a weak D call TRBD1 (6 bases). Germline V lookup: CDR1 MDHEN, CDR2 SYDVKM. CDR3 length: 14 residues. V was shortened by 3 bases and J by 3 bases, with 12 bases between the two germline ends. In nucleotides, the CDR3 is TGTGCCAGCAGTTTGGGGCAGGGGAACTACGAGCAGTACGTC. Translation gives CASSLGQGNYEQYV.

J is TRBJ2-2 and V is TRBV5-5, with 13 bases lining up with TRBD2. Germline CDR1 and CDR2: SGHKS and YYEKEE (reference sequence). This CDR3 has 18 residues. Unmatched junction bases numbered 11, after V lost 4 bases and J lost 5 bases. The CDR3: CASSTRLAGGSWTGELFF. CDR3 DNA sequence: TGTGCCAGCAGCACAAGACTAGCGGGAGGTTCGTGGACCGGGGAGCTGTTTTTT.

The J gene is TRBJ1-4, the V gene TRBV30; D gene ambiguous. There are 12 residues in the CDR3. Trimming left V 0 bases short and J 6 bases short, with 5 bases between. CDR1 and CDR2 (germline): GTSNPN, SVGIG (reference sequence). DNA of the CDR3: TGTGCCTGGAGTGTACTGGATGAAAAACTGTTTTTT. Its protein is CAWSVLDEKLFF.

The V gene is TRBV30, the J gene TRBJ2-5; TRBD2 aligns across 11 bases. CDR1 is GTSNPN and CDR2 is SVGIG in the germline V gene (reference sequence). This CDR3 has 15 residues. The V segment lost 0 bases and the J segment 4 bases; nucleotides outside the gene matches: 4. CDR3 nucleotides: TGTGCCTGGAGTGTACTAGCGGGGGCCCTAGAGACCCAGTACTTC. It translates to CAWSVLAGALETQYF.

The chain recombines TRBV14 with TRBJ2-5; 7 positions match TRBD2. V gave up 4 bases and J gave up 4 bases; unmatched junction bases: 6. Germline-derived CDR1 and CDR2 are SGHDN and FVKESK. The CDR3 is made up of 14 amino acids. This CDR3 is CASSRSGNGETQYF. The DNA for the CDR3 is TGTGCCAGCAGCCGCAGCGGGAACGGAGAGACCCAGTACTTC.

The rearrangement joins TRBV6-5 to TRBJ2-3; TRBD1 matches 7 bases. The V and J ends lost 3 bases and 4 bases, in that order; junction bases with no gene match: 4. The germline V gene encodes CDR1 MNHEY and CDR2 SVGAGI. The CDR3 is 14 amino acids. The CDR3 DNA reads TGTGCCAGCAGTTATAACAGGGGAGCAGATACGCAGTATTTT. Protein product: CASSYNRGADTQYF.

This chain joins TRBV7-2 and TRBJ1-2; the D gene is possibly TRBD1 (6 bases). Germline CDR1 is SGHTA and CDR2 is FQGNSA. Trimming removed 6 bases at V and 3 bases at J, with 17 bases between. The CDR3 has 15 residues. The CDR3 bases are TGTGCCAGCAGTTCCGGTTATGGGGGCGACTATGGCTACACCTTC. Amino acid sequence: CASSSGYGGDYGYTF.

The rearrangement joins TRBV25-1 to TRBJ2-3; TRBD2 is a possible D gene (5 bases). Between the trimmed V and J ends, which lost 1 base and 6 bases, there was a span of 14 bases. The CDR3 runs to 15 residues. CDR1 is MGHDK and CDR2 is SYGVNS in the germline V gene. CDR3 coding DNA: TGTGCCAGCAGTGAATTTAGGAGCGGTATGGATACGCAGTATTTT. Amino acid sequence: CASSEFRSGMDTQYF.

This chain connects TRBV25-1 to TRBJ1-4; possibly TRBD1 for D (5 bases). This CDR3 has 15 residues. The V end lost 1 base, the J end lost 8 bases, and 14 bases lay between the germline ends. Per the germline V gene, CDR1 is MGHDK and CDR2 is SYGVNS. The CDR3 protein is CASSESQGAGEKLFF. The CDR3 DNA follows: TGTGCCAGCAGTGAATCTCAAGGGGCGGGGGAAAAACTGTTTTTT.

The V gene is TRBV28, the J gene TRBJ1-1; D ambiguous. The germline V gene has CDR1 MDHEN and CDR2 SYDVKM. The CDR3 is 15 amino acids. Trimming pared 8 bases from V and 3 bases from J, leaving 19 bases between. This CDR3 is CASSPQPRLDTEAFF. Here the CDR3 DNA reads TGTGCCAGCTCACCCCAACCGAGGTTGGACACTGAAGCTTTCTTT. The whole variable domain, remainder taken from reference TRBV28 and TRBJ1-1, is DVKVTQSSRYLVKRTGEKVFLECVQDMDHENMFWYRQDPGLGLRLIYFSYDVKMKEKGDIPEGYSVSREKKERFSLILESASTNQTSMYLCASSPQPRLDTEAFFGQGTRLTVV.

The count of this clone is one. This chain connects TRBV5-6 to TRBJ2-3, with 8 bases matching TRBD2. CDR1 and CDR2 from the germline V gene are SGHDT and YYEEEE. The J segment lost 5 bases and the V segment lost 0 bases, leaving 5 bases of the junction unmatched. The CDR3 has 15 residues. For the CDR3, the DNA is TGTGCCAGCAGCTTGGACAGCGGGAGTAGAGATACGCAGTATTTT. It is translated as CASSLDSGSRDTQYF.

The CDR3, as DNA: TGTGCCAGCCTCAGACAGGGGTTAGGCACTGAAGCTTTCTTT. Protein sequence: CASLRQGLGTEAFF. The chain employs TRBV2 and TRBJ1-1; 8 nucleotides match TRBD1. Unmatched junction bases numbered 9, after V lost 8 bases and J lost 4 bases. There are 14 residues in the CDR3. Per the germline V gene, CDR1 is SNHLY and CDR2 is FYNNEI. Full variable domain (rest looked up from reference TRBV2 and TRBJ1-1): EPEVTQTPSHQVTQMGQEVILRCVPISNHLYFYWYRQILGQKVEFLVSFYNNEISEKSEIFDDQFSVERPDGSNFTLKIRSTKLEDSAMYFCASLRQGLGTEAFFGQGTRLTVV.

V usage is TRBV27 and J usage is TRBJ2-7; TRBD2 might be the D (6 bases). Germline CDR1 and CDR2: MNHEY and SMNVEV (reference sequence). The CDR3 totals 14 residues. Deletions cut 0 bases from V and 9 bases from J, with 15 bases between. This chain's CDR3 is CASSLSAGGAGQYF. As DNA, the CDR3 is TGTGCCAGCAGTTTATCGGCGGGCGGGGCCGGGCAGTACTTC.

V is TRBV6-5 and J is TRBJ2-1, with no clear D. V lost 0 bases to trimming and J lost 6 bases, with 9 bases between them. The CDR3 totals 14 residues. Germline V gives CDR1 MNHEY, CDR2 SVGAGI. The DNA for the CDR3 is TGTGCCAGCAGTTACTCGGCGGATCTCAATGAGCAGTTCTTC. Translated: CASSYSADLNEQFF.